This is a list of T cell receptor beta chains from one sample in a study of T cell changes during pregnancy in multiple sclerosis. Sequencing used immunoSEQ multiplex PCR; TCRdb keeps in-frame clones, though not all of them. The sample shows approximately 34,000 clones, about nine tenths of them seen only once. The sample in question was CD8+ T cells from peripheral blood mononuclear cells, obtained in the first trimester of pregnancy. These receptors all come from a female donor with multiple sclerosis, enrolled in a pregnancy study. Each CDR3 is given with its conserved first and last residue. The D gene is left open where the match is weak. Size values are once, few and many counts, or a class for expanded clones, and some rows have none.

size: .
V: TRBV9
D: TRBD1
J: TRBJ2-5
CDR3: CASSVGQNF
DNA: TGTGCCAGCAGCGTGGGACAGAACTTC

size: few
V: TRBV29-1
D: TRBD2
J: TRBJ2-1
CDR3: CSARLAGGPNEQFF
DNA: TGCAGCGCGCGACTAGCGGGAGGGCCGAATGAGCAGTTCTTC

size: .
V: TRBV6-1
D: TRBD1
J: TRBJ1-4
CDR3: CASTLGDRGLVKLFF
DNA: TGTGCCAGCACCTTAGGGGACAGGGGCTTGGTAAAACTGTTTTTT

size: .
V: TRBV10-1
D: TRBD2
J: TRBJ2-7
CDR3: CASSESWSSGTKSGYEQYF
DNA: TGCGCCAGCAGTGAGTCGTGGTCTAGCGGGACTAAATCCGGGTACGAGCAGTACTTC

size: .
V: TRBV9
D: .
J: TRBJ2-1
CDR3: CASSVGGGTYNEQFF
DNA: TGTGCCAGCAGCGTAGGGGGCGGGACCTACAATGAGCAGTTCTTC

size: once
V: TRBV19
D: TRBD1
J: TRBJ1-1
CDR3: CASSVTGAAPEAFF
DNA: TGTGCCAGTAGTGTGACAGGGGCGGCCCCTGAAGCTTTCTTT

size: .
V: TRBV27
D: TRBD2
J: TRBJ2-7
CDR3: CASGGGSFEQYF
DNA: TGTGCGTCTGGGGGGGGGTCGTTCGAGCAGTACTTC

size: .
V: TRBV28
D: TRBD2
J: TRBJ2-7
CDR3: CASGTSGSYEQYF
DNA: TGTGCCAGCGGGACTAGCGGGAGTTACGAGCAGTACTTC

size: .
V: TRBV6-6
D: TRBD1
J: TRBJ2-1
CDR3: CASSYSLDREGSEQFF
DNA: TGTGCCAGCAGTTACTCGTTGGACAGGGAAGGGAGTGAGCAGTTCTTC

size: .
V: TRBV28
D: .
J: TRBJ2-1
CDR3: CASSLWVRGYNEQFF
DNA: TGTGCCAGCAGTTTATGGGTGCGGGGCTACAATGAGCAGTTCTTC

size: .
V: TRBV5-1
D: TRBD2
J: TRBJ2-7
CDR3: CASSLEGTSGINLPYEQYF
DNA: TGCGCCAGCAGCTTGGAGGGGACTAGCGGGATCAACTTACCCTACGAGCAGTACTTC

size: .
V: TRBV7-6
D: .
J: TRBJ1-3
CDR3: CASSIYSGNTIYF
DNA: TGTGCCAGCAGTATCTACTCTGGAAACACCATATATTTT

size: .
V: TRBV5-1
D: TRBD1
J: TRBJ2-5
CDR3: CASSLDRGHETQYF
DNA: TGCGCCAGCAGCTTGGACAGGGGGCACGAGACCCAGTACTTC

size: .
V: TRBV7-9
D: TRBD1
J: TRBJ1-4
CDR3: CASSRTGRGEKLFF
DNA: TGTGCCAGCAGCAGGACAGGGAGAGGTGAAAAACTGTTTTTT

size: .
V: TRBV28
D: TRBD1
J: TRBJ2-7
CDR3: CASTLGTGGYNEQYF
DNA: TGTGCCAGCACCCTGGGGACAGGGGGTTATAACGAGCAGTACTTC

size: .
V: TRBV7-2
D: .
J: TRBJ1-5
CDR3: CASSLGQGGQPQHF
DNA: TGTGCCAGCAGCTTAGGGCAGGGTGGTCAGCCCCAGCATTTT

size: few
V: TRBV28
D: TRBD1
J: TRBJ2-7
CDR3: CASSLDPGQGWSYSYEQYF
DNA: TGTGCCAGCAGTTTAGATCCGGGACAGGGTTGGAGTTACTCCTACGAGCAGTACTTC

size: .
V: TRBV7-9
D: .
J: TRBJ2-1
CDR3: CASSLPNEREQFF
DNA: TGTGCCAGCAGCTTACCGAACGAGCGTGAGCAGTTCTTC

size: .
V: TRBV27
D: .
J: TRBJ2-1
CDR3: CSVGPSSYNEQFF
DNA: TGCTCCGTGGGCCCGAGCTCCTACAATGAGCAGTTCTTC

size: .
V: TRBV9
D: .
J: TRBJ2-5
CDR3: CASSPSPGRGETQYF
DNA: TGTGCCAGCAGCCCCTCCCCAGGCCGGGGAGAGACCCAGTACTTC

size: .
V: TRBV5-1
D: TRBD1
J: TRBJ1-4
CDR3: CASSFGQGGEKLFF
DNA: TGCGCCAGCAGCTTTGGACAGGGGGGAGAAAAACTGTTTTTT

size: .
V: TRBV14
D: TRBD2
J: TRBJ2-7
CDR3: CASMLAGGPYEQYF
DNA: TGTGCCAGCATGCTAGCGGGAGGGCCCTACGAGCAGTACTTC

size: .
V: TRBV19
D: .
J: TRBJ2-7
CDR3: CASSSAVAYEQYF
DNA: TGTGCCAGTAGTTCCGCGGTTGCCTACGAGCAGTACTTC

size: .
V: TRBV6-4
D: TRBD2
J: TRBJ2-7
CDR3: CASSARSGSPHEQYF
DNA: TGTGCCAGCAGTGCCCGTAGCGGGAGTCCCCACGAGCAGTACTTC

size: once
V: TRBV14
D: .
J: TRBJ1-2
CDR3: CASSQARNYGYTF
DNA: TGTGCCAGCAGCCAAGCCCGGAACTATGGCTACACCTTC

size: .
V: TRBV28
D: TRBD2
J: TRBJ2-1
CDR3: CASGSSLAGRFF
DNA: TGTGCCAGCGGAAGTTCACTAGCGGGAAGGTTCTTC

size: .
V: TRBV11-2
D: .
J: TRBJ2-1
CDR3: CASSLVGLAATNEQFF
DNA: TGTGCCAGCAGCTTAGTAGGGCTAGCTGCCACTAATGAGCAGTTCTTC

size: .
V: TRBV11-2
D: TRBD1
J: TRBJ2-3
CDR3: CAGSTQGASGLDTQYF
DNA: TGTGCCGGCTCTACACAGGGGGCGAGTGGATTAGATACGCAGTATTTT

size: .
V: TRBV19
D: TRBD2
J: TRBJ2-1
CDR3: CASRPGTRGGNEQFF
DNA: TGTGCCAGTAGACCCGGGACTAGAGGAGGAAATGAGCAGTTCTTC

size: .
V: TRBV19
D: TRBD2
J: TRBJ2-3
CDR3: CASSMGGDLDTQYF
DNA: TGTGCCAGTAGTATGGGGGGGGACTTGGATACGCAGTATTTT

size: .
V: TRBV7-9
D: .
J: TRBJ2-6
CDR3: CASPKTGANVLTF
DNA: TGTGCCAGCCCTAAAACTGGGGCCAACGTCCTGACTTTC

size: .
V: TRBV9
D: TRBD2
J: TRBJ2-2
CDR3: CASSVALLAGTVANTGELFF
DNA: TGTGCCAGCAGCGTAGCCCTCCTAGCGGGAACGGTAGCTAACACCGGGGAGCTGTTTTTT

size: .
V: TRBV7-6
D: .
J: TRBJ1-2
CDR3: CASSYRALGSGYTF
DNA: TGTGCCAGCAGCTACAGGGCCTTGGGCTCTGGCTACACCTTC

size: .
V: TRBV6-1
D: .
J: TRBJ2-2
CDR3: CASIGRGYTGELFF
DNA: TGTGCCAGCATTGGCAGGGGCTACACCGGGGAGCTGTTTTTT

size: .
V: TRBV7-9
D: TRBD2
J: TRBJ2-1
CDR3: CASSLAGRDNEQFF
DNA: TGTGCCAGCAGCTTAGCGGGGAGGGACAATGAGCAGTTCTTC

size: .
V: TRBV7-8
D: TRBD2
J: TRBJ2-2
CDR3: CASTTPLTGERGTGELFF
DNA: TGTGCCAGCACCACCCCGTTGACCGGGGAGCGGGGCACCGGGGAGCTGTTTTTT

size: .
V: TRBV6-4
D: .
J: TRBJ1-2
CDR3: CASRQGADYTF
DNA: TGTGCCAGCAGACAGGGAGCTGACTACACCTTC

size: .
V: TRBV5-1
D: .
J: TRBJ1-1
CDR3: CASSPNSAGVRPEAFF
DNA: TGCGCCAGCAGCCCGAATTCGGCGGGGGTGCGTCCTGAAGCTTTCTTT

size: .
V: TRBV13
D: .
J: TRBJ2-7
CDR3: CASSLGGSYEQYF
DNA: TGTGCCAGCAGCCTCGGGGGCTCCTACGAGCAGTACTTC

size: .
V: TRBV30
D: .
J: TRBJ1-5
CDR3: CAWSGGQYNQPQHF
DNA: TGTGCCTGGAGTGGAGGTCAGTACAATCAGCCCCAGCATTTT